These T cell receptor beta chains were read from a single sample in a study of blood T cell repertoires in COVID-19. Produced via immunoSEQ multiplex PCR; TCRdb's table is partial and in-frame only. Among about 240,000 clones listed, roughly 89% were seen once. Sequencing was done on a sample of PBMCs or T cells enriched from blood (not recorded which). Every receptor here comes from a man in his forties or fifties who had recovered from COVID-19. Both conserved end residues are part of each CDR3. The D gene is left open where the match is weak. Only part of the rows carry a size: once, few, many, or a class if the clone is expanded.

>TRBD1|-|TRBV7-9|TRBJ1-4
TGTGCCAGCAGCCAAAAAGGACAGGGGGAAAAACTGTTTTTT
CASSQKGQGEKLFF
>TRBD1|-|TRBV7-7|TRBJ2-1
TGTGCTAGCAGCAGCTCTGGGACAGGGGTAAATGAGCAGTTCTTC
CASSSSGTGVNEQFF
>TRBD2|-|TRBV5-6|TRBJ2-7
TGTGCCAGCAGCTTGACTAGCGGGGGGTTTTCCTACGAGCAGTACTTC
CASSLTSGGFSYEQYF
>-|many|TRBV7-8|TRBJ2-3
TGTGCCAGCAGCTTACCACGGGAAGATACGCAGTATTTT
CASSLPREDTQYF
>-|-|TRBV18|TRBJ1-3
TGTGCCAGCTCACCAGTCGCGAGGGCTGGAAACACCATATATTTT
CASSPVARAGNTIYF
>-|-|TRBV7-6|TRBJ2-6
TGTGCCAGCAGCCTACAGGGGGGGGCTGGGGCCAACGTCCTGACTTTC
CASSLQGGAGANVLTF
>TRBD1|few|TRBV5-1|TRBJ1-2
TGCGCCAGCGGGTCCGGACAGGGAGCTAACTATGGCTACACCTTC
CASGSGQGANYGYTF
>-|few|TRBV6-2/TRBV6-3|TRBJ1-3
TGTGCCAGCAGTTACTCCCAGGGGCTCGAGGCTGGAAACACCATATATTTT
CASSYSQGLEAGNTIYF
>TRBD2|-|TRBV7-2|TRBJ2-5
TGTGCCAGCAGCTTAGGGTGGTCTCCTAGCGGGGACCCGAGAGAGACCCAGTACTTC
CASSLGWSPSGDPRETQYF
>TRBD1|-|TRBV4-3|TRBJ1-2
TGCGCCAGCAGCCAAGGGATTCAGGGGGCGGGCTATGGCTACACCTTC
CASSQGIQGAGYGYTF
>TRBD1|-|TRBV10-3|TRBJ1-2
TGTGCCATCAGTGCAAGGACAGGGGTTCAGGGCTATGGCTACACCTTC
CAISARTGVQGYGYTF
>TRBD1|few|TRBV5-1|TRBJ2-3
TGCGCCAGCAGCTCAGGGACAGGGGTAGGACCCAGTACAGATACGCAGTATTTT
CASSSGTGVGPSTDTQYF
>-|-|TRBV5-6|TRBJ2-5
TGTGCCAGCAGCCCGGGTCGGGAGACCCAGTACTTC
CASSPGRETQYF
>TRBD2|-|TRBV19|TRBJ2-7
TGTGCCAGTAGTCTGAATAGCGGGAGTATCGAGCAGTACTTC
CASSLNSGSIEQYF
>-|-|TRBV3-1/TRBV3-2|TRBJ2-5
TGTGCCAGCAGCCACAGAGCGGACTCAAGAGAGACCCAGTACTTC
CASSHRADSRETQYF
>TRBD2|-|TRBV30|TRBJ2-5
TGTGCCTGGACCACCCACGGGGGGCAAGAGACCCAGTACTTC
CAWTTHGGQETQYF
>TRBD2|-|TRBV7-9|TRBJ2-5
TGTGCCAGCAGCCCTAGCGGGGGGCAAGAGACCCAGTACTTC
CASSPSGGQETQYF
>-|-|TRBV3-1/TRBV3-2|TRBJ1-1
TGTGCCAGCAGCCAATCCCATGGGCGTTGGGCAGCTTTCTTT
CASSQSHGRWAAFF
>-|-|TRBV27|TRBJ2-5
TGTGCCAGCTCCCGGGACCAAGAGACCCAGTACTTC
CASSRDQETQYF
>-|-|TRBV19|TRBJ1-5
TGTGCCAGTAGTAACCTAGGCCGAACCGGGGGTCAGCCCCAGCATTTT
CASSNLGRTGGQPQHF
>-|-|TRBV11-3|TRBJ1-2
TGTGCCAGCAGCTTACGGGGTGGCGGTGGCTACACCTTC
CASSLRGGGGYTF
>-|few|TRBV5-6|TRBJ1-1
TGTGCCAGCAGCCTACTTGTCGGGGAAAAGACTTTCTTT
CASSLLVGEKTFF
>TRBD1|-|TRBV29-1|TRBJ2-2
TGCAGCGTTGAAGTGACAGGGGGCACCGGGGAGCTGTTTTTT
CSVEVTGGTGELFF
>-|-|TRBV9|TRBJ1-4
TGTGCCAGCAGCGTCGGACGGACAGAGGCAACTAATGAAAAACTGTTTTTT
CASSVGRTEATNEKLFF
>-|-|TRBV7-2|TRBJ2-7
TGTGCCAGCAGCTCCGAGCGGACCTACGAGCAGTACTTC
CASSSERTYEQYF
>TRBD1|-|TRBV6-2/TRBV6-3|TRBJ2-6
TGTGCCAGCAGTTACTCCCGTCAGGGGGCGCCCACTGGGGCCAACGTCCTGACTTTC
CASSYSRQGAPTGANVLTF
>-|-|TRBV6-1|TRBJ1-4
TGTGCCAGCAGTGACGACAGGTCAACTAATGAAAAACTGTTTTTT
CASSDDRSTNEKLFF
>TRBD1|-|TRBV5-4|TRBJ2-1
TGTGCCAGCAGAAGGAATTTCGGGACAGGAGTCAATGAGCAGTTCTTC
CASRRNFGTGVNEQFF
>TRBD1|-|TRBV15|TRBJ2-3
TGTGCCACCAGCAGAGACCAGGGGGCGCATGCGGTGGGCACAGATACGCAGTATTTT
CATSRDQGAHAVGTDTQYF
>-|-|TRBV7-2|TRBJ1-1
TGTGCCAGCAGCCAAAGGGTCCCAGGGGTGAAGGCTGAAGCTTTCTTT
CASSQRVPGVKAEAFF
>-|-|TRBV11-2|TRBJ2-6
TGTGCCAGCAGCCAACCCCGGGACATTCTCTCTGGGGCCAACGTCCTGACTTTC
CASSQPRDILSGANVLTF
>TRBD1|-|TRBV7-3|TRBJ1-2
TGTGCCAGCACCCCCTTTCTCCCTGACAGGGCCTATGGCTACACCTTC
CASTPFLPDRAYGYTF
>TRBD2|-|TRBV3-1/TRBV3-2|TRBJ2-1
TGTGCCAGCAGCCTCGGACTAGCGGGAGTAGGTGAGCAGTTCTTC
CASSLGLAGVGEQFF
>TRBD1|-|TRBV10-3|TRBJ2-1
TGTGCCATCAGGGGGGAACCAGACAGGGTTGAGCAGTTCTTC
CAIRGEPDRVEQFF
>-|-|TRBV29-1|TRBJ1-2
TGCAGCGTTGGACTCGGAGGCTACACCTTC
CSVGLGGYTF
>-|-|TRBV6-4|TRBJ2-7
TGTGCCAGCTTCTTCCGGTCCTACGAGCAGTACTTC
CASFFRSYEQYF
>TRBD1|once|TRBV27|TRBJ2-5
TGTGCCACCAAAACCGCAGGGGGTCAAGAGACCCAGTACTTC
CATKTAGGQETQYF
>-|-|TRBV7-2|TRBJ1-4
TGTGCCAGCAGCTTTAACAGGCGACGATCAACTAATGAAAAACTGTTTTTT
CASSFNRRRSTNEKLFF
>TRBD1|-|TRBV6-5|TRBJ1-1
TGTGCCAGCAGCGGGTGGACAGGAATGAACACTGAAGCTTTCTTT
CASSGWTGMNTEAFF
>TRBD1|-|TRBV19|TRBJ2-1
TGTGCCAGTAGTATAGTCTGGGGGACAGACTCTAATGAGCAGTTCTTC
CASSIVWGTDSNEQFF